Presented here are 22 T cell receptor beta chains from one specimen sequenced in a study of cytomegalovirus exposure and HLA in healthy donors. Primers included in the PCR were 60 Vbeta and 13 Jbeta primers. Assay used: immunoSEQ multiplex PCR; TCRdb lists only in-frame clones, some missing. The profile shows fewer than 200,000 clones, just under 80% of them singletons. The sample consisted of PBMCs. The receptors come from a man aged 25-45 years in good health and CMV-seronegative.

This rearrangement joins TRBV7-6 to TRBJ2-2; 7 positions match TRBD1. This CDR3 has 14 residues. The ends lost 5 bases at V and 4 bases at J; junction bases unmatched: 4. Per the germline V gene, CDR1 is SGHVS and CDR2 is FNYEAQ. CDR3 sequence reads: CASSRGQTTGELFF. The CDR3 bases are TGTGCCAGCAGCCGGGGACAGACCACCGGGGAGCTGTTTTTT.

CDR3 sequence (DNA): TGTGCCAGCAGCTTGAGCCTAGCGGGGTCTGTAGAGCAGTACTTC. This gives the protein CASSLSLAGSVEQYF. The rearrangement links TRBV5-4 to TRBJ2-7, with 9 bases identical to TRBD2. The CDR3 loop spans 15 amino acids. V shed 1 base, J shed 7 bases, and the junction held 9 bases outside the gene matches. CDR1 is SGHNT and CDR2 is YYREEE in the germline V gene (reference sequence).

The chain combines TRBV6-5 with TRBJ1-6, with D uncertain. The CDR3 contains 13 residues. CDR1 and CDR2 (germline): MNHEY, SVGAGI. Between the trimmed V and J ends, which lost 6 bases and 7 bases, there was a span of 10 bases. CDR3 sequence: CASRREGNSPLHF. CDR3 DNA: TGTGCCAGCAGAAGAGAGGGCAATTCACCCCTCCACTTT.

This sequence joins TRBV2 and TRBJ1-2, with D possibly TRBD1 on 5 matching bases. The CDR3 is 14 residues long. Germline-derived CDR1 and CDR2 are SNHLY and FYNNEI. The V end lost 5 bases, the J end lost 7 bases, and 17 bases lay between the germline ends. The CDR3 here is CASSNRGLGGGYTF. CDR3 nucleotides: TGTGCCAGCAGTAATAGGGGCCTCGGGGGTGGCTACACCTTC. Filled out from reference TRBV2 and TRBJ1-2, the complete variable domain reads EPEVTQTPSHQVTQMGQEVILRCVPISNHLYFYWYRQILGQKVEFLVSFYNNEISEKSEIFDDQFSVERPDGSNFTLKIRSTKLEDSAMYFCASSNRGLGGGYTFGSGTRLTVV.

The chain joins TRBV23-1 to TRBJ2-2, with a weak D call TRBD1 (6 bases). TRBV23-1 is reported as an ORF; its role is uncertain. CDR3 length equals 15 residues. V gave up 8 bases and J gave up 1 base, with 14 bases separating them. The chain's CDR3 is CASVTEDRNTGELFF. For the CDR3, the DNA is TGCGCCAGCGTTACCGAGGACAGGAACACCGGGGAGCTGTTTTTT.

The gene calls are TRBV9 and TRBJ1-4; 8 bases align to TRBD1. V trimming: 0 bases; J trimming: 3 bases; junction bases outside the gene matches: 7. Germline V gives CDR1 SGDLS, CDR2 YYNGEE. This CDR3 has 17 residues. The CDR3 bases are TGTGCCAGCAGCGTAGCTACAGGACAGGGCCCTAATGAAAAACTGTTTTTT. Its protein is CASSVATGQGPNEKLFF. Variable domain in full (rest from reference TRBV9 and TRBJ1-4): DSGVTQTPKHLITATGQRVTLRCSPRSGDLSVYWYQQSLDQGLQFLIQYYNGEERAKGNILERFSAQQFPDLHSELNLSSLELGDSALYFCASSVATGQGPNEKLFFGSGTQLSVL.

This clone has just a few counts. V and J are TRBV5-1 and TRBJ2-7; tentative D call: TRBD1 (6 bases). This CDR3 region has 15 residues. Germline CDR1 reads SGHRS; CDR2 reads YFSETQ. The V end was cut by 6 bases, the J end by 4 bases, with 20 bases between. CDR3 coding DNA: TGCGCCAGCACAGACCCGGACAGTCGCCGTTACGAGCAGTACTTC. Translating it yields CASTDPDSRRYEQYF.

The chain recombines TRBV28 with TRBJ2-5, with unresolved D. Trimming took off 6 bases at V and 0 bases at J, with 17 bases between the two ends. Germline V gene data show CDR1 as MDHEN and CDR2 as SYDVKM. The CDR3 is 16 amino acids. The CDR3, as DNA: TGTGCCAGCAGGCCTCCAGGCACGGCACACCAAGAGACCCAGTACTTC. Its translation is CASRPPGTAHQETQYF. The whole variable domain, remainder taken from reference TRBV28 and TRBJ2-5, is DVKVTQSSRYLVKRTGEKVFLECVQDMDHENMFWYRQDPGLGLRLIYFSYDVKMKEKGDIPEGYSVSREKKERFSLILESASTNQTSMYLCASRPPGTAHQETQYFGPGTRLLVL.

The chain employs TRBV28 and TRBJ1-5, with 7 bases lining up with TRBD1. Per germline, CDR1 MDHEN and CDR2 SYDVKM. The CDR3 is made up of 13 amino acids. J was trimmed by 7 bases and V by 5 bases; bases with no gene match: 5. DNA of the CDR3: TGTGCCAGCAGTGTAGGGGGCCTCCAGCCCCAGCATTTT. It translates to CASSVGGLQPQHF.

The genes are TRBV28 and TRBJ1-1; no clear D gene. Germline loops: CDR1 MDHEN, CDR2 SYDVKM. The CDR3 spans 14 residues. The germline V and J ends were trimmed by 3 bases and 0 bases, with 8 bases remaining between them. The CDR3 coding sequence is TGTGCCAGCAGTTTTCACGCAGTGAACACTGAAGCTTTCTTT. Its protein is CASSFHAVNTEAFF.

As DNA, the CDR3 is TGTGCCAGCAGCGCGGGACGAACCTCTGGAAACACCATATATTTT. The encoded protein is CASSAGRTSGNTIYF. The chain employs TRBV7-6 and TRBJ1-3; weak D call: TRBD1 (5 bases). The ends were cut back, 5 bases at V and 0 bases at J, with 11 bases in the middle. CDR1 and CDR2 from the germline V gene are SGHVS and FNYEAQ. The CDR3 has 15 residues. The full variable domain, rest sourced from reference TRBV7-6 and TRBJ1-3, is GAGVSQSPRYKVTKRGQDVALRCDPISGHVSLYWYRQALGQGPEFLTYFNYEAQQDKSGLPNDRFSAERPEGSISTLTIQRTEQRDSAMYRCASSAGRTSGNTIYFGEGSWLTVV.

The V call is TRBV5-5, the J call TRBJ1-5; TRBD1 matches 8 bases. CDR3 length equals 16 residues. The germline CDR1 and CDR2 sequences are SGHKS and YYEKEE (reference sequence). J lost 3 bases, V lost 0 bases, and 5 bases had no gene match. The CDR3: CASSLAGTGVNQPQHF. As DNA, the CDR3 is TGTGCCAGCAGCTTGGCCGGGACAGGAGTCAATCAGCCCCAGCATTTT.

This clone came up a few times. V is TRBV6-6 and J is TRBJ2-5; D uncertain. The germline V gene has CDR1 MNHNY and CDR2 SVGAGI (reference sequence). The CDR3 contains 15 residues. V shed 0 bases and J shed 0 bases, with 8 bases lying between them. The CDR3 nucleotides are TGTGCCAGCAGTTACTCGTCCACGGACCAAGAGACCCAGTACTTC. Translated, it gives CASSYSSTDQETQYF.

This clone was detected a few times. The chain couples TRBV7-2 to TRBJ2-7, with TRBD1 as a possible D gene (6 bases). CDR3 length equals 13 residues. Trimming stripped 5 bases from V and 6 bases from J, with 14 bases between. Germline V gene sequence: CDR1 SGHTA, CDR2 FQGNSA. CDR3 nucleotide sequence: TGTGCCAGCAGCCGCGAACAGGGTTCCGAGCAGTACTTC. Amino acids: CASSREQGSEQYF.

This chain links TRBV10-3 with TRBJ1-4; D call uncertain. Trimming pared 10 bases from V and 3 bases from J, leaving 12 bases between. CDR1 and CDR2 (germline): ENHRY, SYGVKD. This CDR3 contains 13 residues. CDR3 amino acids: CATAGRANEKLFF. The CDR3 DNA reads TGTGCCACCGCGGGCAGAGCTAATGAAAAACTGTTTTTT.

On this clone itself: The junction and the germline gene differ at one end; a read error may be behind it. The same CDR3 can be traced to other DNA sequences in this sample. The chain links TRBV6-5 to TRBJ1-1; tentative D call: TRBD1 (6 bases). This CDR3 is built from 15 residues. Germline V gene sequence: CDR1 MNHEY, CDR2 SVGAGI. CDR3 bases: TGCGCCAGCAGTCCTCAAGGGGGATGGGCCACTGAAGCTTTCTTT. Protein sequence: CASSPQGGWATEAFF.

The V call is TRBV11-2, the J call TRBJ2-1; 7 nucleotides align to TRBD2. J was trimmed by 4 bases and V by 8 bases; bases with no gene match: 11. CDR3 length: 15 amino acids. In germline, CDR1 is SGHAT, CDR2 FQNNGV. CDR3 in DNA: TGTGCCAGCGACCTGGGAGGCGGGGGATACAATGAGCAGTTCTTC. Encoded protein: CASDLGGGGYNEQFF.

V usage is TRBV7-9 and J usage is TRBJ1-2, with D possibly being TRBD1 (6 bases). Germline values: CDR1 SEHNR, CDR2 FQNEAQ (reference sequence). V was trimmed by 3 bases and J by 2 bases, leaving 10 bases between them. The CDR3 extends over 14 amino acids. In DNA, the CDR3 is TGTGCCAGCAGCTTTGGACAGTCAAACTATGGCTACACCTTC. The encoded protein is CASSFGQSNYGYTF. The full variable domain, completed using reference TRBV7-9 and TRBJ1-2, is DTGVSQNPRHKITKRGQNVTFRCDPISEHNRLYWYRQTLGQGPEFLTYFQNEAQLEKSRLLSDRFSAERPKGSFSTLEIQRTEQGDSAMYLCASSFGQSNYGYTFGSGTRLTVV.

The chain recombines TRBV9 with TRBJ2-3; TRBD2 matches 10 bases. This CDR3 is 16 amino acids long. Germline-derived CDR1 and CDR2 are SGDLS and YYNGEE. V gave up 1 base and J gave up 5 bases; unmatched junction bases: 7. CDR3 in amino acids: CASSVKEGLARDTQYF. The DNA of the CDR3 is TGTGCCAGCAGCGTAAAAGAGGGACTAGCGCGAGATACGCAGTATTTT.

The chain combines TRBV5-1 with TRBJ2-3, with 13 nucleotides matching TRBD2. V lost 4 bases to trimming and J lost 4 bases; unmatched junction nucleotides: 9. From germline, CDR1 is SGHRS and CDR2 YFSETQ. The CDR3 extends over 17 amino acids. CDR3: CASSRTSGGFSADTQYF. The CDR3, as DNA: TGCGCCAGCAGCCGGACTAGCGGGGGATTTTCTGCAGATACGCAGTATTTT.

V gene TRBV9 combines with J gene TRBJ1-2; D remains ambiguous. The CDR3 has 13 amino acids. V lost 0 bases and J lost 2, with 5 bases in between. Per germline, CDR1 SGDLS and CDR2 YYNGEE. The CDR3 loop is CASSVAGNYGYTF. The CDR3 nucleotides read TGTGCCAGCAGCGTAGCGGGGAACTATGGCTACACCTTC.

This chain joins TRBV9 and TRBJ2-2, with TRBD2 matching over 10 bases. This CDR3 region has 16 residues. Looked up from germline, CDR1 is SGDLS and CDR2 is YYNGEE. J was trimmed by 1 base and V by 4 bases; bases with no gene match: 4. The CDR3 here is CASSPRTSGNTGELFF. The CDR3 nucleotides read TGTGCCAGCAGCCCCCGGACTAGCGGGAACACCGGGGAGCTGTTTTTT.